Shown below are 2 T cell receptor beta chains from a single sample sequenced in a study of CD8+CD57+ T cells in acquired aplastic anemia. Selection for sequencing was limited to patients who had shown CD8+CD57+ cell expansion by flow cytometry. Researchers used genomic DNA as the template to profile TCR beta VDJ and CDR3. TCRdb fed the reads into MiXCR, producing one record per CDR3 protein. This repertoire shows 310,000 or so distinct CDR3 sequences, approximately 58% found once; its top ten account for roughly 1.3%. Sequencing was carried out using sorted CD4+, CD8+, or CD8+CD57+ T cells (not recorded which) from PBMCs. These TCRs come from a human donor with aplastic anemia.

About this clonotype: Compared with germline, one end of the junction differs, possibly owing to a read error. The chain carries TRBV24-1 and TRBJ2-1, with a possible D match to TRBD2 (6 bases). This CDR3 region has 15 residues. Looked up from germline, CDR1 is KGHDR and CDR2 is SFDVKD. The CDR3 spells CATSASTSPYNEQLF. In DNA, the CDR3 is TGTGCCACCAGCGCCTCAACTAGCCCGTACAATGAGCAGCTCTTC.

This clonotype was seen a few times. The V and J genes are TRBV12-3 or TRBV12-4 and TRBJ1-6; 7 bases are shared with TRBD1. This CDR3 is 14 amino acids long. The ends lost 5 bases at V and 6 bases at J; junction bases unmatched: 4. CDR3 in amino acids: CASSPGTANSPLHF. For the CDR3, the DNA is TGTGCCAGCAGTCCCGGGACAGCTAATTCACCCCTCCACTTT.